This T cell receptor (beta chain) emerged from a study of T cell changes during pregnancy in multiple sclerosis. The assay was immunoSEQ multiplex PCR, and TCRdb's table has in-frame clones only and misses some. The sample shows tens of thousands of clones, about 92% of them seen only once. The sequence was obtained from a female donor with multiple sclerosis, enrolled in a pregnancy study. The sample consisted of CD4+ T cells from peripheral blood mononuclear cells, taken in the third trimester of pregnancy.

The CDR3 loop reads CASSFRTSGGTSTGELFF. DNA of the CDR3: TGCGCCAGCAGCTTTAGGACTAGCGGGGGTACGTCCACCGGGGAGCTGTTTTTT. This sequence joins TRBV5-1 and TRBJ2-2; 13 nucleotides match TRBD2. Germline V CDR1 and CDR2: SGHRS, YFSETQ. The CDR3 spans 18 residues. The J segment lost 4 bases and the V segment lost 2 bases, leaving 8 bases of the junction unmatched.